These T cell receptor beta chains were read from a single sample in a study of Ad26.COV2.S vaccination and SARS-CoV-2 variants. Clones were read by immunoSEQ multiplex PCR, and TCRdb kept only the in-frame ones, dropping some. The sample lists about 350,000 clones; approximately 84% were seen once. The source material was peripheral blood, sampled in a trial of Ad26.COV2.S vaccine versus placebo. These receptors all come from a person between 18 and 60 years old who received the Ad26.COV2.S COVID-19 vaccine or a placebo. Each CDR3 is given with its conserved first and last residue. D genes are given only for firm matches. A clone size is listed for some rows: how often the clone was seen (once, few, many), or a class if it is expanded.

cdr3_aa,cdr3_nt,v_call,j_call,clone_size,d_call
CATLVDNSYNEQFF,TGTGCCACCCTCGTGGATAACTCCTACAATGAGCAGTTCTTC,TRBV7-9,TRBJ2-1,NA,NA
CASSGQGAGEQYF,TGTGCCAGCAGCGGACAGGGGGCGGGCGAGCAGTACTTC,TRBV11-2,TRBJ2-7,NA,TRBD1
CASSLKGGTGELFF,TGTGCCAGCAGTTTAAAAGGGGGCACCGGGGAGCTGTTTTTT,TRBV3-1/TRBV3-2,TRBJ2-2,NA,NA
CASSPGQANTIYF,TGTGCCAGCTCACCCGGCCAGGCAAACACCATATATTTT,TRBV18,TRBJ1-3,once,NA
CATSRSPGLNNEQFF,TGTGCCACCAGCAGAAGTCCGGGCCTCAACAATGAGCAGTTCTTC,TRBV15,TRBJ2-1,NA,NA
CASSLQRNTEAFF,TGTGCCAGCAGCTTGCAACGGAACACTGAAGCTTTCTTT,TRBV5-5,TRBJ1-1,NA,NA
CASSLGTEAFF,TGTGCCAGCAGCTTGGGCACTGAAGCTTTCTTT,TRBV5-6,TRBJ1-1,NA,NA
CASSLEWAETNSGYGYTF,TGTGCCAGCAGCTTAGAATGGGCCGAAACGAATTCGGGCTATGGCTACACCTTC,TRBV11-2,TRBJ1-2,NA,NA
CASSSGQGYYEQYF,TGTGCCAGCAGTTCCGGACAGGGGTATTACGAGCAGTACTTC,TRBV27,TRBJ2-7,NA,TRBD1
CASSQVGAGELFF,TGCGCCAGCAGCCAAGTAGGGGCCGGGGAGCTGTTTTTT,TRBV4-1,TRBJ2-2,NA,NA
CASSQGGTDTQYF,TGTGCCAGCAGCCAAGGGGGGACAGATACGCAGTATTTT,TRBV3-1/TRBV3-2,TRBJ2-3,NA,NA
CASGLVRLARLSNQPQHF,TGTGCTAGTGGTTTGGTACGCTTGGCAAGACTTAGCAATCAGCCCCAGCATTTT,TRBV12-5,TRBJ1-5,NA,NA
CASSLTGGPQAEQFF,TGCGCCAGCAGCTTGACAGGGGGGCCCCAGGCTGAGCAGTTCTTC,TRBV5-1,TRBJ2-1,NA,TRBD1
CASSFQMNTEAFF,TGTGCCAGCAGCTTTCAGATGAACACTGAAGCTTTCTTT,TRBV7-2,TRBJ1-1,NA,NA
CASSPTSRGGYTF,TGTGCCAGCTCACCAACCTCCAGGGGCGGCTACACCTTC,TRBV18,TRBJ1-2,NA,NA
CASSLRGPSGTDTQYF,TGTGCCAGCAGCTTGCGAGGGCCTAGCGGCACAGATACGCAGTATTTT,TRBV5-6,TRBJ2-3,NA,NA
CASKARHGEQYF,TGTGCCAGCAAAGCGAGACACGGGGAGCAGTACTTC,TRBV6-5,TRBJ2-7,NA,NA
CASSEQGAFYEQYF,TGTGCCAGCAGTGAACAGGGGGCGTTCTACGAGCAGTACTTC,TRBV2,TRBJ2-7,NA,TRBD1
CATSDLSQAGGSEQFF,TGTGCCACCAGTGATTTGAGTCAGGCAGGGGGGTCTGAGCAGTTCTTC,TRBV24-1,TRBJ2-1,NA,NA
CASSRASYEQYF,TGTGCCAGCAGCCGGGCGTCCTACGAGCAGTACTTC,TRBV7-9,TRBJ2-7,NA,NA
CASSPQTSPNTGELFF,TGCGCCAGCAGCCCCCAAACTAGTCCGAACACCGGGGAGCTGTTTTTT,TRBV5-1,TRBJ2-2,NA,NA
CASSLGTNTEAFF,TGCGCCAGCAGCTTGGGGACGAACACTGAAGCTTTCTTT,TRBV5-1,TRBJ1-1,NA,NA
CSVEVTGAGEAIYF,TGCAGCGTTGAAGTAACCGGGGCAGGCGAGGCCATATATTTT,TRBV29-1,TRBJ1-3,few,NA
CASMDRDFYETQYF,TGCGCCAGCATGGACAGGGATTTTTACGAGACCCAGTACTTC,TRBV10-2,TRBJ2-5,NA,TRBD1
CASSATTISNQPQHF,TGTGCCAGCAGTGCGACGACGATCAGCAATCAGCCCCAGCATTTT,TRBV2,TRBJ1-5,NA,NA
CASGGGGFETQYF,TGTGCTAGTGGTGGAGGGGGCTTTGAGACCCAGTACTTC,TRBV12-5,TRBJ2-5,NA,NA
CASSPTQGDSPLHF,TGTGCCAGCTCACCAACACAGGGGGATTCACCCCTCCACTTT,TRBV18,TRBJ1-6,few,TRBD1
CASSRTDSYEQYF,TGTGCCAGCAGCCGGACGGACTCCTACGAGCAGTACTTC,TRBV5-6,TRBJ2-7,NA,NA
CASSGGRDSYEQYF,TGTGCCAGCAGCGGCGGCAGGGATTCCTACGAGCAGTACTTC,TRBV9,TRBJ2-7,NA,NA
CAISEARGAQQPQHF,TGTGCCATCAGTGAGGCCAGGGGGGCTCAACAGCCCCAGCATTTT,TRBV10-3,TRBJ1-5,NA,TRBD1
CASSPNTGNTEAFF,TGCGCCAGCAGCCCAAACACAGGGAACACTGAAGCTTTCTTT,TRBV5-1,TRBJ1-1,NA,NA
CASSLTSPPAYTF,TGTGCCAGCAGTTTAACATCCCCCCCAGCCTACACCTTC,TRBV28,TRBJ1-2,once,NA
CASSYVAIGTDTQYF,TGTGCCAGCAGTTACGTGGCGATAGGCACAGATACGCAGTATTTT,TRBV6-2/TRBV6-3,TRBJ2-3,once,NA
CASTPRGAGKAFF,TGTGCCAGCACCCCTAGGGGGGCGGGGAAAGCTTTCTTT,TRBV5-4,TRBJ1-1,NA,NA
CASSQVEGRVYGYTF,TGTGCCAGCAGCCAAGTTGAGGGACGGGTCTATGGCTACACCTTC,TRBV3-1/TRBV3-2,TRBJ1-2,NA,NA
CASSRGRRNTEAFF,TGTGCCAGCAGCCGTGGACGTCGGAACACTGAAGCTTTCTTT,TRBV3-1/TRBV3-2,TRBJ1-1,NA,NA
CASSPDRGHSNQPQHF,TGTGCCAGCAGCCCGGACAGGGGGCATTCCAATCAGCCCCAGCATTTT,TRBV6-2/TRBV6-3,TRBJ1-5,NA,TRBD1
CASSVGFSNTGELFF,TGTGCCAGCAGCGTTGGGTTTAGCAACACCGGGGAGCTGTTTTTT,TRBV25-1,TRBJ2-2,NA,NA
CASSPIPLAGDNEQFF,TGCGCCAGCAGCCCAATACCCCTAGCGGGAGACAATGAGCAGTTCTTC,TRBV5-1,TRBJ2-1,NA,TRBD2
CASSLRPGVGETQYF,TGTGCCAGCAGCTTGCGCCCAGGGGTGGGTGAGACCCAGTACTTC,TRBV5-5,TRBJ2-5,NA,NA
CASSHDGTDEQYF,TGTGCCAGCTCACATGACGGGACGGACGAGCAGTACTTC,TRBV18,TRBJ2-7,NA,NA
CASSLEVKGLGQETQYF,TGTGCCAGCAGCTTAGAGGTGAAGGGATTGGGCCAAGAGACCCAGTACTTC,TRBV7-2,TRBJ2-5,NA,NA
CAWDRDTEAFF,TGTGCCTGGGACAGGGACACTGAAGCTTTCTTT,TRBV30,TRBJ1-1,NA,TRBD1
CASSVRGLNEQFF,TGTGCCAGCAGCGTCAGGGGGCTCAATGAGCAGTTCTTC,TRBV9,TRBJ2-1,NA,TRBD1
CASSLSGSGQGAHEQYF,TGTGCCAGCAGCTTATCCGGATCGGGACAGGGGGCCCACGAGCAGTACTTC,TRBV7-9,TRBJ2-7,NA,TRBD1
CACSPGPRGDGYTF,TGTGCCTGTTCGCCGGGACCCCGGGGTGATGGCTACACCTTC,TRBV30,TRBJ1-2,NA,NA
CASSHIPGQGRSEAFF,TGTGCCAGCAGCCACATACCGGGACAGGGAAGATCTGAAGCTTTCTTT,TRBV3-1/TRBV3-2,TRBJ1-1,NA,TRBD1
CAWSFDREGEAFF,TGTGCCTGGAGTTTTGACAGGGAAGGTGAAGCTTTCTTT,TRBV30,TRBJ1-1,once,TRBD1
CASSVGLGTSGGVTDTQYF,TGTGCCAGCAGCGTAGGTCTCGGGACTAGCGGGGGGGTCACAGATACGCAGTATTTT,TRBV9,TRBJ2-3,NA,TRBD2
CASSYTGSSYEQYF,TGTGCCAGCAGTTACACAGGGAGCTCCTACGAGCAGTACTTC,TRBV5-6,TRBJ2-7,NA,NA
CASSFIAGGTDTQYF,TGCGCCAGCAGCTTTATAGCGGGGGGCACAGATACGCAGTATTTT,TRBV5-1,TRBJ2-3,NA,TRBD2
CAARKTGGDYEQYF,TGTGCCGCCCGGAAAACAGGGGGCGACTACGAGCAGTACTTC,TRBV10-3,TRBJ2-7,NA,TRBD1
CAGTGAAYEQYF,TGTGCCGGGACAGGGGCCGCCTACGAGCAGTACTTC,TRBV30,TRBJ2-7,NA,TRBD1
CASSLEWGVQNF,TGTGCCAGCAGTTTAGAGTGGGGGGTTCAGAATTTT,TRBV12-3/TRBV12-4,TRBJ1-3,few,NA